Below are 18 T cell receptor beta chains sequenced from a single sample in a study of breast tumors, draining lymph nodes, adjacent tissues. TCRdb processed the multiplex PCR reads anew with MiXCR; each CDR3 protein has one entry. This table holds some 97,000 distinct CDR3 sequences, about 20% found once. Axillary draining lymph nodes of breast cancer patients supplied the node samples. Sequencing input: axillary lymph node tissue. The receptor set was obtained from a female donor with breast cancer. Some clones in this sample may be carry-over from other donors' samples.

Many counts were recorded for this clonotype. V gene TRBV15 combines with J gene TRBJ2-7; the match to TRBD1 covers 9 bases. The CDR3 is 15 residues long. Germline lookup yields CDR1 LNHNV and CDR2 YYDKDF (reference sequence). V shed 3 bases, J shed 3 bases, and the junction held 6 bases outside the gene matches. The CDR3, as DNA: TGTGCCACCAGCAGGGCCGGGACAGGGAACTACGAGCAGTACTTC. Protein sequence: CATSRAGTGNYEQYF.

This clonotype was detected ten times or more. One junction end disagrees with the germline gene, perhaps due to a read error. The gene calls are TRBV7-9 and TRBJ2-1; TRBD2 matches 8 bases. CDR3 size: 17 residues. The germline gives CDR1 SEHNR, CDR2 FQNEAQ (reference sequence). The CDR3 region has the DNA TGTGCCAGCAGCGGTAGAGGGTTAGCGGGATGGTACATTGAGCAGTTCTTC. Amino acids: CASSGRGLAGWYIEQFF. Filled out from reference TRBV7-9 and TRBJ2-1, the complete variable domain reads DTGVSQNPRHKITKRGQNVTFRCDPISEHNRLYWYRQTLGQGPEFLTYFQNEAQLEKSRLLSDRFSAERPKGSFSTLEIQRTEQGDSAMYLCASSGRGLAGWYIEQFFGPGTRLTVL.

On this clonotype: No conserved phenylalanine or tryptophan ends this CDR3, so it is likely a read error. The chain has TRBV7-3 and TRBJ2-7; 7 bases match TRBD1. Germline CDR1 is SGHTA and CDR2 is FQGTGA. The CDR3 is 13 amino acids. V dropped 4 bases and J dropped 3; count of bases not matched to a gene: 3. The CDR3, as DNA: TGTGCCAGCAGCTCCTACAGGGGCTACGAGCAGTACCTC. Protein product: CASSSYRGYEQYL.

This clonotype was picked up many times. The V call is TRBV5-1, the J call TRBJ1-4, with D possibly TRBD1 on 6 matching bases. V lost 4 bases and J 7 bases, leaving 17 bases between the germline ends. CDR1 is SGHRS, CDR2 YFSETQ, per germline. The CDR3 totals 15 residues. This chain's CDR3 is CASSDVGRTAEKLFF. For the CDR3, the DNA is TGCGCCAGCAGCGACGTGGGGCGGACAGCTGAAAAACTGTTTTTT.

In regard to this clonotype: A clone one base away is much larger, so this may be a read error. This chain links TRBV2 with TRBJ1-4, with D possibly TRBD1 on 5 matching bases. In germline, CDR1 is SNHLY, CDR2 FYNNEI. The CDR3 runs 17 residues. The CDR3 DNA reads TGTGCCGGCAGTGAACATCAGGGAGGGGATATAAGGGAAAAACTGTTTTTT. Translated: CAGSEHQGGDIREKLFF.

This clonotype occurred many times. The chain is built from TRBV6-1 and TRBJ2-7, with TRBD1 matching 7 bases. J lost 4 bases, V lost 1 base, and 13 bases had no gene match. Germline V gene data show CDR1 as MNHNS and CDR2 as SASEGT. This CDR3 spans 17 amino acids. The CDR3 sequence: CASSEVRKTGKPYEQYF. The CDR3, as DNA: TGTGCCAGCAGTGAAGTAAGGAAGACAGGGAAGCCATACGAGCAGTACTTC.

This chain joins TRBV18 and TRBJ1-3; the D gene is possibly TRBD1 (5 bases). CDR3 size: 13 residues. V was shortened by 2 bases and J by 8 bases, with 10 bases between the two germline ends. In germline, CDR1 is KGHSH, CDR2 LQKENI. CDR3 DNA sequence: TGTGCCAGCTCACCAGGGGCTCTGGACACCATATATTTT. Its translation: CASSPGALDTIYF.

Note on this clonotype: It may be a read error: a sequence one base away is much more abundant. The chain uses TRBV6-2 or TRBV6-3 and TRBJ2-4; TRBD2 might be the D (6 bases). The CDR3 length is 17 residues. CDR1 is MNHEY, CDR2 SVGEGT, per germline. In nucleotides, the CDR3 is TGTGCCAACCTAACCTGGGACTTTCTCGACGCCAAAAACATTCGGTACTTC. Protein product: CANLTWDFLDAKNIRYF.

This clonotype has at least ten counts. The chain carries TRBV6-2 or TRBV6-3 and TRBJ1-5; D is perhaps TRBD1 (5 bases). Germline assignment: CDR1 MNHEY and CDR2 SVGEGT. This CDR3 has 14 residues. V lost 0 bases and J lost 7, with 10 bases in between. CDR3 DNA sequence: TGTGCCAGCAGTTACTCTCCAGGGCGCCAGCCCCAGCATTTT. Translating gives CASSYSPGRQPQHF.

Concerning this clonotype: This clone may be a read error of a much larger clone one base away. The rearrangement joins TRBV14 to TRBJ2-7; D gene ambiguous. Trimming removed 4 bases at V and 6 bases at J, with 7 bases between. Germline CDR1 SGHDN, CDR2 FVKESK. This CDR3 has 11 residues. CDR3 DNA: TGTGCCAGCAGCCGATCAGTCGAGCAGTACTTC. It specifies CASSRSVEQYF.

At least ten counts were recorded for this clonotype. The chain carries TRBV28 and TRBJ2-7; 10 positions match TRBD2. Per the germline V gene, CDR1 is MDHEN and CDR2 is SYDVKM. The CDR3 spans 14 residues. V was pared by 6 bases and J by 5 bases, with 7 bases of the junction left unmatched. CDR3 DNA sequence: TGTGCCAGCAGGTCTAGCGGGAGTCGGGACGAGCAGTACTTC. Amino acids: CASRSSGSRDEQYF.

At least ten counts were recorded for this clonotype. The chain recombines TRBV3-1 with TRBJ2-2; D gene unclear. V lost 0 bases and J lost 7, with 3 bases in between. Germline-derived CDR1 and CDR2 are LGHDT and YNNKEL (reference sequence). This CDR3 has 12 residues. The CDR3 spells CASSQENGELFF. The CDR3, as DNA: TGTGCCAGCAGCCAAGAGAACGGGGAGCTGTTTTTT.

This clonotype was detected only once. The rearrangement uses TRBV20-1 and TRBJ2-5, with 7 bases aligning to TRBD2. Germline V gene lookup returns CDR1 DFQATT and CDR2 SNEGSKA (reference sequence). This CDR3 comprises 13 residues. The trim removed 3 bases at V and 5 bases at J, leaving 6 bases unmatched. The CDR3 sequence: CSARASGLETQYF. The CDR3 coding sequence is TGCAGTGCTAGGGCTAGCGGTTTGGAGACCCAGTACTTC.

The table lists this clonotype with many counts. This chain joins TRBV6-2 or TRBV6-3 and TRBJ2-2, with a weak D call TRBD2 (6 bases). Trimming removed 7 bases from V and 3 bases from J, with 15 bases in between. The CDR3 runs 15 residues. Germline V gene data show CDR1 as MNHEY and CDR2 as SVGEGT. The CDR3 spells CASTATRKDTGELFF. CDR3 nucleotide sequence: TGTGCCAGCACCGCGACTAGGAAGGACACCGGGGAGCTGTTTTTT.

As concerns this clonotype: An end of the junction does not agree with germline; a read error may underlie this. The genes are TRBV30 and TRBJ1-5, with no clear D. The CDR3 extends over 14 amino acids. The germline CDR1 and CDR2 sequences are GTSNPN and SVGIG (reference sequence). The CDR3 loop reads CVWSVGTTNQPQHF. CDR3 nucleotide sequence: TGTGTCTGGAGTGTAGGCACAACAAATCAGCCCCAGCATTTT.

The table lists this clonotype with many counts. V gene TRBV20-1 combines with J gene TRBJ1-2; D is possibly TRBD1 (6 bases). The CDR3 spans 14 residues. Germline assignment: CDR1 DFQATT and CDR2 SNEGSKA (reference sequence). V was clipped by 0 bases and J by 6 bases, with 14 bases between them. CDR3 sequence reads: CSARDNGQPHGYTF. As DNA, the CDR3 is TGCAGTGCTAGAGATAACGGACAGCCCCATGGCTACACCTTC.

Of note for this clonotype: A much larger clone is a single base away; this may be a read error. The chain links TRBV2 to TRBJ1-5; D is undetermined. This CDR3 contains 12 residues. Per germline, CDR1 SNHLY and CDR2 FYNNEI. The CDR3 loop reads CTSSEEVKPQHF. CDR3 nucleotides: TGTACCAGCAGTGAGGAGGTAAAGCCCCAGCATTTT.

Ten or more counts support this clonotype. The chain has TRBV20-1 and TRBJ1-5; D is unresolved. V was trimmed by 1 base and J by 6 bases, leaving 16 bases between them. The V gene's germline CDR1 is DFQATT and CDR2 SNEGSKA (reference sequence). The CDR3 spans 15 residues. CDR3 DNA sequence: TGCAGTGCTAGAGTCGACTCACGGGTCACTCAGCCCCAGCATTTT. Its translation is CSARVDSRVTQPQHF.